This is a list of T cell receptor beta chains from one sample in a study of blood T cells in healthy people across ages. TCRdb re-called the 5' RACE reads with MiXCR, one entry per CDR3 protein. In the table there are roughly 800,000 distinct CDR3 sequences, roughly 25% of which are singletons. This sample was shared with a second study, whose subject was T cells of mothers and their children.

Material: blood. Receptors originate from a boy aged 5-17 years in good health. Both conserved end residues are part of each CDR3. A D gene is named only where the DNA matches it firmly. For some rows the clone size is stated as once, few or many, or as a class when expanded; others skip it.

cdr3_length,v_call,d_call,clone_size,j_call,cdr3_aa,cdr3_nt
12,TRBV28,.,few,TRBJ2-1,CASSFDMNEQFF,TGTGCCAGCAGTTTCGATATGAATGAGCAGTTCTTC
14,TRBV6-5,.,few,TRBJ1-1,CASSRPYPEPEAFF,TGTGCCAGCAGTCGACCTTACCCAGAACCGGAAGCTTTCTTT
16,TRBV12-3/TRBV12-4,.,.,TRBJ2-7,CASSLRGRGAHYEQYF,TGTGCCAGCAGTTTAAGAGGTAGGGGGGCCCACTACGAGCAGTACTTC
14,TRBV3-1,.,.,TRBJ2-7,CASSPSRELYEQYF,TGTGCCAGCAGCCCGTCCCGGGAGTTATACGAGCAGTACTTC
14,TRBV7-2,.,few,TRBJ2-3,CASSPDRFTDTQYF,TGTGCCAGCAGCCCAGACAGGTTCACAGATACGCAGTATTTT
12,TRBV29-1,.,.,TRBJ1-1,CSVVKGEVEAFF,TGCAGCGTTGTTAAAGGAGAGGTTGAAGCTTTCTTT
17,TRBV4-1,.,few,TRBJ2-6,CASSSRSRDAGANVLTF,TGCGCCAGCAGCTCTCGGAGCAGGGACGCTGGGGCCAACGTCCTGACTTTC
15,TRBV7-2,.,few,TRBJ2-1,CASSLDGGRDNEQFF,TGTGCCAGCAGCTTAGATGGGGGGCGCGACAATGAGCAGTTCTTC
15,TRBV6-1,.,few,TRBJ1-4,CASSKGAVDNEKLFF,TGTGCCAGCAGCAAAGGGGCCGTTGATAATGAAAAACTGTTTTTT
16,TRBV7-2,TRBD2,.,TRBJ2-3,CASSQLASGVLDTQYF,TGTGCCAGCAGCCAACTCGCTAGCGGGGTGCTGGATACGCAGTATTTT
16,TRBV20-1,TRBD2,.,TRBJ2-7,CSAKTGTSGGPYEQYF,TGCAGTGCCAAAACCGGGACTAGCGGGGGGCCCTACGAGCAGTACTTC
12,TRBV3-1,.,.,TRBJ2-5,CASMAAGETQYF,TGTGCCAGCATGGCCGCAGGCGAGACCCAGTACTTC
13,TRBV28,.,.,TRBJ2-7,CASSQAGDYEQYF,TGTGCCAGCAGTCAAGCAGGGGATTACGAGCAGTACTTC
13,TRBV14,TRBD2,.,TRBJ2-5,CASSQTLAETQYF,TGTGCCAGCAGCCAGACACTAGCGGAGACCCAGTACTTC
13,TRBV20-1,TRBD1,.,TRBJ1-2,CSASQDRGDGYTF,TGCAGTGCTAGCCAGGACAGGGGAGATGGCTACACCTTC
16,TRBV4-1,TRBD2,.,TRBJ2-5,CASSQDDGGASETQYF,TGCGCCAGCAGCCAAGATGACGGGGGGGCTTCAGAGACCCAGTACTTC
15,TRBV4-3,.,.,TRBJ1-5,CASSQERDYGDTQHF,TGCGCCAGCAGCCAAGAACGGGACTATGGAGATACGCAGCATTTT
12,TRBV19,.,few,TRBJ1-1,CASSLGHTEAFF,TGTGCCAGTAGTTTGGGGCACACTGAAGCTTTCTTT
16,TRBV4-2,TRBD2,.,TRBJ2-1,CASSQETSGVTNEQFF,TGTGCCAGCAGCCAAGAGACCAGCGGGGTGACCAATGAGCAGTTCTTC
15,TRBV10-2,TRBD1,.,TRBJ1-1,CASSESPTGIPEAFF,TGCGCCAGCAGTGAAAGCCCGACAGGGATCCCTGAAGCTTTCTTT
15,TRBV27,TRBD1,few,TRBJ2-7,CASRYGQGHIYEQYF,TGTGCCAGCAGATACGGACAGGGACACATCTACGAGCAGTACTTC
17,TRBV28,TRBD2,few,TRBJ2-1,CASIPGGRARGYNEQFF,TGTGCCAGCATCCCCGGCGGGAGGGCCCGTGGCTACAATGAGCAGTTCTTC
17,TRBV14,.,few,TRBJ2-5,CASSQVVRGGREETQYF,TGTGCCAGCAGCCAAGTTGTGAGAGGCGGGCGTGAGGAGACCCAGTACTTC
14,TRBV4-2,.,.,TRBJ1-4,CASSQEWGREKLFF,TGTGCCAGCAGCCAAGAGTGGGGGCGCGAAAAACTGTTTTTT
13,TRBV20-1,.,.,TRBJ2-1,CSARGGGYNEQFF,TGCAGTGCTAGAGGTGGTGGGTACAATGAGCAGTTCTTC
13,TRBV7-3,.,few,TRBJ2-5,CASSTAGVETQYF,TGTGCCAGCAGCACGGCAGGGGTGGAGACCCAGTACTTC
14,TRBV12-3/TRBV12-4,TRBD2,few,TRBJ2-7,CASSLASGIFEQYF,TGTGCCAGCAGTTTGGCTAGCGGGATCTTCGAGCAGTACTTC
12,TRBV20-1,.,once,TRBJ1-4,CSASRANEKLFF,TGCAGTGCTAGCCGGGCTAATGAAAAACTGTTTTTT
13,TRBV24-1,TRBD1,.,TRBJ1-2,CATSAGQGYGYTF,TGTGCCACCAGTGCCGGACAGGGGTATGGCTACACCTTC
14,TRBV7-2,TRBD1,few,TRBJ1-5,CASRDRGANQPQHF,TGTGCCAGCAGGGACAGGGGGGCGAATCAGCCCCAGCATTTT
14,TRBV9,.,few,TRBJ2-5,CASSVEGNQETQYF,TGTGCCAGCAGCGTAGAGGGGAACCAAGAGACCCAGTACTTC
14,TRBV7-6,TRBD2,.,TRBJ2-5,CASSHSGNGKTQYF,TGTGCCAGCAGCCATAGCGGGAATGGGAAGACCCAGTACTTC
17,TRBV7-2,TRBD2,.,TRBJ2-5,CASSTGLAGVLVETQYF,TGTGCCAGCAGCACGGGACTAGCGGGAGTCCTCGTAGAGACCCAGTACTTC
16,TRBV4-2,TRBD2,.,TRBJ2-5,CASSQVSGSGGETQYF,TGTGCCAGCAGCCAAGTTAGCGGGAGCGGCGGAGAGACCCAGTACTTC
16,TRBV28,TRBD2,.,TRBJ2-1,CASRNKRGGSYNEQFF,TGTGCCAGCAGAAATAAGCGGGGGGGCTCCTACAATGAGCAGTTCTTC
16,TRBV19,.,.,TRBJ2-2,CASSIAEGLDTGELFF,TGTGCCAGTAGTATAGCGGAGGGGTTGGACACCGGGGAGCTGTTTTTT
18,TRBV7-8,.,few,TRBJ2-2,CASSLGFEAGTNTGELFF,TGTGCCAGCAGCTTAGGGTTCGAGGCCGGGACAAACACCGGGGAGCTGTTTTTT
18,TRBV27,TRBD2,.,TRBJ2-7,CACREELADSGARYEQYF,TGTGCCTGCCGGGAGGAACTAGCGGACTCCGGAGCGCGATACGAGCAGTACTTC
16,TRBV12-3/TRBV12-4,TRBD1,.,TRBJ1-4,CASSLHRQGLGEKLFF,TGTGCCAGCAGTTTACACCGACAGGGGTTAGGTGAAAAACTGTTTTTT
15,TRBV18,TRBD1,.,TRBJ1-1,CASSPRDSQNTEAFF,TGTGCCAGCTCACCTAGGGACAGCCAGAACACTGAAGCTTTCTTT
13,TRBV29-1,.,few,TRBJ2-3,CSVERRLTDTQYF,TGCAGCGTTGAGCGGAGACTCACAGATACGCAGTATTTT
17,TRBV6-1,.,few,TRBJ2-7,CASSEAPYTGSSYEQYF,TGTGCCAGCAGTGAAGCGCCCTACACAGGATCCTCCTACGAGCAGTACTTC
15,TRBV28,.,many,TRBJ2-1,CASSLGGSPYNEQFF,TGTGCCAGCAGCCTAGGGGGTTCCCCCTACAATGAGCAGTTCTTC
16,TRBV12-3/TRBV12-4,.,few,TRBJ2-1,CASSSAGTVDYNEQFF,TGTGCCAGCAGTTCCGCCGGGACTGTTGACTACAATGAGCAGTTCTTC
13,TRBV7-6,.,.,TRBJ2-1,CASSLGVSDEQFF,TGTGCCAGCAGCTTAGGTGTCTCGGATGAGCAGTTCTTC
13,TRBV9,.,many,TRBJ2-7,CASSGGTDYEQYF,TGTGCCAGCAGCGGAGGAACCGACTACGAGCAGTACTTC
15,TRBV7-9,TRBD1,few,TRBJ2-7,CASSQTGEPYYEQYF,TGTGCCAGCAGCCAGACAGGGGAACCCTACTACGAGCAGTACTTC